This T cell receptor beta chain was recorded in a study of tumor-infiltrating lymphocytes in localized non-small cell lung cancer. As for the study in general: Tumor tissue and non-adjacent uninvolved lung came from each patient. Points from the study as a whole: Different pieces of the same tissue were used for each assay. Available tissue quantity limited TCR sequencing to a patient subset. IM1 and IM2 tumors showed no difference in T-cell fraction.

This CDR3 region has 13 residues. CDR1 is SGHKS and CDR2 is YYEKEE in the germline V gene (reference sequence). Trimming removed 3 bases at V and 5 bases at J, with 11 bases between. Concerning this clone itself: Its antigen is undetermined.

Profiling relied on immunoSEQ multiplex PCR, and the TCRdb table lists in-frame clones only, not all of them. The sample consists of thousands of clones, about 71% of them appearing once. The sequence was collected from a human donor with non-small cell lung cancer. This sequence joins TRBV5-5 and TRBJ2-5; no firm D call. Source material: uninvolved lung tissue not adjacent to the tumor. The CDR3 DNA follows: TGTGCCAGCAGCTCTGGCAGTTTGGAGACCCAGTACTTC. This gives the protein CASSSGSLETQYF.